This is a list of T cell receptor beta chains from one sample in a study of shared clonotypes between healthy human individuals. Method: immunoSEQ multiplex PCR; TCRdb's copy keeps in-frame clones and lacks some. The sample yields about 2.4 million clones, approximately 93% seen once. Material: naive CD4+ T cells from PBMCs. The receptors come from a man in his late teens or twenties in good health. Some clones in this sample may be carry-over from other donors' samples. Both conserved end residues are part of each CDR3. Each record gives: J gene, CDR3 length, clone size, V gene, D gene, CDR3 DNA, CDR3 protein. The D gene is left open where the match is weak. Size tells how often a clone was seen (once, few, many) or the class of an expanded clone, and some rows leave it out.

>TRBJ2-7|13|NA|TRBV10-2|NA
TGCGCCAGCAGTGATCCGGGGGTAGGGGGACAGTACTTC
CASSDPGVGGQYF
>TRBJ2-2|17|NA|TRBV7-8|TRBD2
TGTGCCAGCAGCTTAGATGGGAGGGGCCCAAACACCGGGGAGCTGTTTTTT
CASSLDGRGPNTGELFF
>TRBJ2-1|18|NA|TRBV18|TRBD2
TGTGCCAGCTCACCACGTAGCGGGGGATTTAGCTCCTACAATGAGCAGTTCTTC
CASSPRSGGFSSYNEQFF
>TRBJ1-1|14|NA|TRBV2|NA
TGTGCCAGCAGTGCCCGGGAGGACCGGACTGAAGCTTTCTTT
CASSAREDRTEAFF
>TRBJ2-6|16|once|TRBV11-2|NA
TGTGCCAGCAGCTTATGGCTGGCCTCTGGGGCCAACGTCCTGACTTTC
CASSLWLASGANVLTF
>TRBJ2-7|11|NA|TRBV30|NA
TGTGCCTGGAGGCACCAGGGGGAGCAGTACTTC
CAWRHQGEQYF
>TRBJ2-3|15|NA|TRBV19|NA
TGTGCCAGTAGTATGAATTTCGGGGTCACAGATACGCAGTATTTT
CASSMNFGVTDTQYF
>TRBJ1-2|16|NA|TRBV4-2|NA
TGTGCCAGCAGCCCCCGAGTTCGAAGTGAGGGGACTCTCTACACCTTC
CASSPRVRSEGTLYTF
>TRBJ2-6|15|NA|TRBV19|NA
TGTGCCAGTACGTCTAAGGGCTCTGGGGCCAACGTCCTGACTTTC
CASTSKGSGANVLTF
>TRBJ2-7|15|once|TRBV30|TRBD2
TGTGCCTGGAGTGGACTAGCGGGATCCTCCTACGAGCAGTACTTC
CAWSGLAGSSYEQYF
>TRBJ2-7|15|NA|TRBV28|TRBD1
TGTGCCAGCGGGAAACCGGGACAGGGGTCCCGCGAGCAGTACTTC
CASGKPGQGSREQYF
>TRBJ2-1|14|NA|TRBV28|NA
TGTGCCAGCAGTTTAGAGGCTGCCCCCATTGAGCAGTTCTTC
CASSLEAAPIEQFF
>TRBJ2-1|15|NA|TRBV9|TRBD2
TGTGCCAGCAGCGTTCGGACTAGCGGGCGCAATGAGCAGTTCTTC
CASSVRTSGRNEQFF
>TRBJ2-1|15|NA|TRBV6-1|NA
TGTGCCAGCAGTGAAAAACGGGGCAATCTAAATGAGCAGTTCTTC
CASSEKRGNLNEQFF
>TRBJ1-2|14|NA|TRBV6-1|NA
TGTGCCAGCAGGGACGGCGGGGCCCTCTATGGCTACACCTTC
CASRDGGALYGYTF
>TRBJ2-5|17|NA|TRBV4-3|TRBD2
TGCGCCAGCAGCCAAGAGGCGGGCGGGAGGGCCGATGAGACCCAGTACTTC
CASSQEAGGRADETQYF